The 19 T cell receptor beta chains reported below all come from one sample, sequenced in a study of CDR3 diversity in severe acne. TCRdb passed the PCR reads through MiXCR, listing each CDR3 protein once. The repertoire has some 85,000 distinct CDR3 sequences, approximately 49% of them found once; the top ten carry around a tenth. Material: blood. The receptors originated from a male donor with severe acne vulgaris.

This clonotype was seen a single time. The chain carries TRBV13 and TRBJ2-2; 9 nucleotides align to TRBD2. The ends lost 1 base at V and 7 bases at J; junction bases unmatched: 7. In germline, CDR1 is PRHDT, CDR2 FYEKMQ (reference sequence). The CDR3 totals 16 residues. CDR3 coding DNA: TGTGCCAGCAGCTTAGCTTCTAGCGGGAAACACGGGGAGCTGTTTTTT. The encoded protein is CASSLASSGKHGELFF.

The chain employs TRBV13 and TRBJ2-3, with unresolved D. Trimming took off 6 bases at V and 3 bases at J, with 13 bases between the two ends. The germline gives CDR1 PRHDT, CDR2 FYEKMQ (reference sequence). This CDR3 has 14 amino acids. In DNA form, the CDR3 reads TGTGCCAGCAGTTTCACAGCTCGGACAGATACGCAGTATTTT. This gives the protein CASSFTARTDTQYF.

On this clonotype itself: It may be a read error: a sequence one base away is much more abundant. V gene TRBV4-1 combines with J gene TRBJ2-7; TRBD1 matches 9 bases. The CDR3 is made up of 15 amino acids. J lost 5 bases, V lost 2 bases, and 7 bases had no gene match. In germline, CDR1 is MGHRA, CDR2 YSYEKL. CDR3 bases: TGCGCCAGCAGCCAAACGGGGGGACAGGGAAACGAGCAGTACGTC. As protein: CASSQTGGQGNEQYV.

This clonotype was seen more than once but under ten times. The chain is built from TRBV20-1 and TRBJ2-7; the D call may be TRBD1 or TRBD2 (5 bases each). The CDR3 has 15 amino acids. CDR1 is DFQATT and CDR2 is SNEGSKA in the germline V gene (reference sequence). Trimming left V 3 bases short and J 3 bases short, with 18 bases between. The CDR3 reads CSARESGADYYEQYF. As DNA, the CDR3 is TGCAGTGCTAGGGAATCCGGGGCTGATTACTACGAGCAGTACTTC.

The CDR3 region has the DNA TGCGCCAGCAGCCAAGACAATAGGCAGGACCAGTACTTC. Residues: CASSQDNRQDQYF. This chain uses TRBV4-3 with TRBJ2-5; D is undetermined. V was shortened by 0 bases and J by 10 bases, with 12 bases between the two germline ends. From germline, CDR1 is LGHNA and CDR2 YSLEER. This CDR3 comprises 13 residues.

J is TRBJ1-5 and V is TRBV7-9, with a tentative D call TRBD1 (5 bases). Looked up from germline, CDR1 is SEHNR and CDR2 is FQNEAQ (reference sequence). Trimming took off 5 bases at V and 4 bases at J, with 12 bases between the two ends. The CDR3 extends over 14 amino acids. This CDR3 is CASSLGGTNQPQHF. The CDR3 nucleotides are TGTGCCAGCAGCCTTGGGGGGACTAATCAGCCCCAGCATTTT.

This clonotype was found many times. The V call is TRBV10-2, the J call TRBJ2-5; unclear D gene. This CDR3 has 16 residues. Germline loops: CDR1 WSHSY, CDR2 SAAADI. V lost 2 bases and J 5 bases, leaving 18 bases between the germline ends. The CDR3 DNA reads as TGCGCCAGCAGTGAGACTACCGTGCCCTCTGTGGAGACCCAGTACTTC. Translation: CASSETTVPSVETQYF.

This clonotype was recorded at least ten times. The CDR3 DNA is TGTGCCAGCAGCGTAGGAAAGGGCTCGGAAGCTTTCTTT. Translating gives CASSVGKGSEAFF. J is TRBJ1-1 and V is TRBV9; D unclear. This CDR3 is built from 13 residues. V was shortened by 0 bases and J by 8 bases, with 11 bases between the two germline ends. Germline values: CDR1 SGDLS, CDR2 YYNGEE.

The chain's CDR3 is CASSDPSGATGELFF. The CDR3 coding sequence is TGTGCCAGCAGTGATCCGTCCGGGGCCACCGGGGAGCTGTTTTTT. The chain links TRBV2 to TRBJ2-2; D assignment may be TRBD1 or TRBD2 (5 bases each). V lost 3 bases, J lost 4 bases, and 12 bases lay in between. CDR3 length: 15 residues. CDR1 is SNHLY, CDR2 FYNNEI, per germline.

With regard to this clonotype: Without the conserved terminal phenylalanine or tryptophan, this CDR3 likely stems from a read error. The chain joins TRBV6-2 or TRBV6-3 to TRBJ2-7; TRBD2 aligns across 10 bases. Germline V gene sequence: CDR1 MNHEY, CDR2 SVGEGT. V lost 3 bases, J lost 8 bases, and 10 bases stayed unmatched. The CDR3 is 15 residues long. The CDR3 is CASSYSGLAEGKQYS. The DNA for the CDR3 is TGTGCCAGCAGTTATTCCGGACTAGCGGAAGGTAAGCAGTACTCC.

Points on this clonotype: This may come from a read error, since a much larger clone is one base off. The rearrangement uses TRBV15 and TRBJ2-1, with D perhaps matching TRBD1 (5 bases). The CDR3 runs to 21 residues. V was trimmed by 0 bases and J by 8 bases, leaving 32 bases between them. CDR1 is LNHNV and CDR2 is YYDKDF in the germline V gene (reference sequence). The CDR3 is CATSRDSSRRTMSSARDEQFF. DNA of the CDR3: TGTGCCACCAGCAGAGATTCCAGCAGGCGGACAATGAGTTCCGCTAGAGATGAGCAGTTCTTC.

This clonotype has a count of ten or more. This chain joins TRBV30 and TRBJ2-1; the match to TRBD2 covers 9 bases. CDR1 is GTSNPN, CDR2 SVGIG, per germline (reference sequence). The CDR3 sequence is 14 residues long. The J segment lost 7 bases and the V segment lost 5 bases, leaving 9 bases of the junction unmatched. DNA for the CDR3: TGTGCCTGGTCCGGGACTAGCTTGCGGAATGAGCAGTTCTTC. Its protein is CAWSGTSLRNEQFF. Full variable domain (remainder filled in from reference TRBV30 and TRBJ2-1): SQTIHQWPATLVQPVGSPLSLECTVEGTSNPNLYWYRQAAGRGLQLLFYSVGIGQISSEVPQNLSASRPQDRQFILSSKKLLLSDSGFYLCAWSGTSLRNEQFFGPGTRLTVL.

The rearrangement joins TRBV10-1 to TRBJ2-1; 13 bases line up with TRBD2. This CDR3 is 16 amino acids long. Germline V lookup: CDR1 WNHNN, CDR2 SYGVQD (reference sequence). J lost 7 bases, V lost 4 bases, and 7 bases had no gene match. CDR3 sequence (DNA): TGCGCCAGCAGTGGGACTAGCGGGAGAGGGGTAAATGAGCAGTTCTTC. Encoded protein: CASSGTSGRGVNEQFF.

This clonotype was recorded at least ten times. The chain uses TRBV27 and TRBJ2-7; D may be TRBD1 (5 bases). Germline V gene sequence: CDR1 MNHEY, CDR2 SMNVEV (reference sequence). V was trimmed by 6 bases and J by 6 bases, leaving 15 bases between them. This CDR3 is built from 13 residues. The chain's CDR3 is CASSDGALREQYF. The CDR3 nucleotides are TGTGCCAGCAGCGATGGGGCCTTGCGCGAGCAGTACTTC.

A remark on this clonotype: Being one base from a much bigger clone, this may be a read error. The gene calls are TRBV10-3 and TRBJ2-3, with D possibly called TRBD1 or TRBD2 (7 bases each). Germline loops: CDR1 ENHRY, CDR2 SYGVKD. CDR3 size: 16 residues. DNA of the CDR3: TGTGCCGTCAGTGAACGCAGGGGGGGTAATGGCGATACGCAGTATTTT. It encodes CAVSERRGGNGDTQYF.

This clonotype was seen at least ten times. The chain joins TRBV7-9 to TRBJ2-1; 8 positions match TRBD2. Trimming took 10 bases from V and 7 from J; bases not matched to a gene: 12. CDR3 length: 14 residues. The V gene's germline CDR1 is SEHNR and CDR2 FQNEAQ (reference sequence). The CDR3 protein is CATMTAGGQNEQFF. The CDR3 DNA reads TGTGCCACCATGACGGCGGGAGGCCAGAATGAGCAGTTCTTC.

V is TRBV29-1 and J is TRBJ2-6, with D unclear. Germline V gene data show CDR1 as SQVTM and CDR2 as ANQGSEA. V lost 5 bases and J lost 0, with 14 bases in between. The CDR3 spans 16 residues. The CDR3 sequence: CSVTGLPFSGANVLTF. CDR3 coding DNA: TGCAGCGTTACCGGGCTCCCCTTCTCTGGGGCCAACGTCCTGACTTTC.

J is TRBJ2-6 and V is TRBV7-9, with 7 bases that match TRBD1. V was pared by 5 bases and J by 11 bases, with 9 bases of the junction left unmatched. Looked up from germline, CDR1 is SEHNR and CDR2 is FQNEAQ (reference sequence). CDR3 length equals 14 residues. The CDR3 here is CASSAILTGDVLTF. The CDR3 DNA follows: TGTGCCAGCAGCGCCATCCTTACAGGGGACGTCCTGACTTTC.

There are a few counts of this clonotype. CDR3 nucleotide sequence: TGTGCCAGCAGTGAAGCGCACGGGACCGGATATGGCTACACCTTC. This codes for CASSEAHGTGYGYTF. The chain carries TRBV6-1 and TRBJ1-2; D perhaps matches TRBD1 (5 bases). V lost 0 bases and J 5 bases, leaving 13 bases between the germline ends. In germline, CDR1 is MNHNS, CDR2 SASEGT. This CDR3 has 15 amino acids.